The 22 T cell receptor beta chains below come from one sample, sequenced in a study of regulatory T cells in long-lasting Graves disease. Time point specified: persistent/refractory GD, antithyroid drugs over 5 years with positive TRAb. RNA from PBMCs was the source of the TCR library. Arm-PCR of CDR3 regions and iRepertoire HTBI primers were used to build TCR beta libraries. TCRdb itself ran the multiplex PCR reads through MiXCR, one entry per CDR3 protein. The sample has around 450,000 distinct CDR3 sequences; around a fifth are singletons. The sequencing here drew on peripheral blood mononuclear cells (PBMCs), taken when the disease was refractory, from a patient treated with antithyroid drugs. These receptors came from a female donor with Graves disease.

In its sample, this clonotype was seen a few times. The chain has TRBV6-1 and TRBJ2-5; 7 positions agree with TRBD2. The CDR3 has 13 residues. Germline V CDR1 and CDR2: MNHNS, SASEGT. Trimming cost V 6 bases and J 5 bases; bases outside gene matches: 6. The CDR3 sequence: CASRSGVQETQYF. The CDR3 region has the DNA TGTGCCAGCAGAAGCGGGGTACAGGAGACCCAGTACTTC.

This clonotype was counted a few times. V is TRBV11-2 and J is TRBJ2-7; 8 bases line up with TRBD2. Trimming at V came to 5 bases and at J to 3 bases, leaving 9 bases not matched to a gene. Germline lookup yields CDR1 SGHAT and CDR2 FQNNGV. This CDR3 spans 15 amino acids. CDR3 nucleotide sequence: TGTGCCAGCAGCCTCCCCGGGCTAGCGGGCTACGAGCAGTACTTC. It codes for CASSLPGLAGYEQYF.

This chain uses TRBV27 with TRBJ2-2; 7 bases are a match to TRBD2. Trimming cost V 6 bases and J 4 bases; bases outside gene matches: 11. This CDR3 comprises 16 residues. The germline V gene has CDR1 MNHEY and CDR2 SMNVEV (reference sequence). The CDR3, as DNA: TGTGCCAGCAGCAAACTGGGAGGGCGGGGCACCGGGGAGCTGTTTTTT. This sequence encodes CASSKLGGRGTGELFF.

This clonotype has more than one count but fewer than ten. The chain links TRBV9 to TRBJ1-1; TRBD1 is a possible D gene (5 bases). V lost 1 base and J 3 bases, leaving 13 bases between the germline ends. CDR3 length: 15 amino acids. The germline V gene encodes CDR1 SGDLS and CDR2 YYNGEE. For the CDR3, the DNA is TGTGCCAGCAGCGTAACGGGGGTCTCGGACACTGAAGCTTTCTTT. This encodes CASSVTGVSDTEAFF. The entire variable domain, with the rest obtained from reference TRBV9 and TRBJ1-1, is as follows: DSGVTQTPKHLITATGQRVTLRCSPRSGDLSVYWYQQSLDQGLQFLIQYYNGEERAKGNILERFSAQQFPDLHSELNLSSLELGDSALYFCASSVTGVSDTEAFFGQGTRLTVV.

This sequence joins TRBV19 and TRBJ2-5, with a weak D call TRBD2 (5 bases). Germline lookup yields CDR1 LNHDA and CDR2 SQIVND (reference sequence). V lost 5 bases and J 5 bases, leaving 15 bases between the germline ends. The CDR3 length is 14 residues. Here the CDR3 reads CASSPDGEIETQYF. The CDR3 DNA is TGTGCCAGTAGTCCCGATGGGGAGATTGAGACCCAGTACTTC.

The CDR3 here is CASEAGNTDTQYF. CDR3 nucleotides: TGTGCCAGCGAAGCGGGAAACACAGATACGCAGTATTTT. The V call is TRBV6-2 or TRBV6-3, the J call TRBJ2-3; TRBD2 matches 7 bases. CDR3 size: 13 residues. Trimming took 8 bases from V and 2 from J; bases not matched to a gene: 4. CDR1 and CDR2 from the germline V gene are MNHEY and SVGEGT.

The chain couples TRBV7-3 to TRBJ2-3; D is possibly TRBD2 (5 bases). The CDR3 loop spans 15 amino acids. V lost 4 bases and J lost 3, with 14 bases in between. In germline, CDR1 is SGHTA, CDR2 FQGTGA. The CDR3 reads CASSSRLSATDTQYF. The CDR3, as DNA: TGTGCCAGCAGCTCTAGACTATCTGCAACAGATACGCAGTATTTT.

This clonotype occurred many times. The chain is built from TRBV27 and TRBJ2-7; D possibly matches TRBD1 or TRBD2 (6 bases each). The germline gives CDR1 MNHEY, CDR2 SMNVEV (reference sequence). Trimming took off 2 bases at V and 0 bases at J, with 11 bases between the two ends. The CDR3 is 15 residues long. The CDR3 DNA reads TGTGCCAGCAGTTTAACCGCGGGACACTCCTACGAGCAGTACTTC. This gives the protein CASSLTAGHSYEQYF.

This rearrangement joins TRBV19 to TRBJ2-2; D ambiguous. The CDR3 runs 14 residues. Per the germline V gene, CDR1 is LNHDA and CDR2 is SQIVND (reference sequence). Deletions cut 1 base from V and 4 bases from J, with 7 bases between. As DNA, the CDR3 is TGTGCCAGTAGTATAGGGGCCGCCACCGGGGAGCTGTTTTTT. Translated, it gives CASSIGAATGELFF.

The gene calls are TRBV20-1 and TRBJ1-2; a weak D match, TRBD1 (6 bases). With 5 bases removed from V and 2 bases from J, the gap between germline ends came to 9 bases. This CDR3 comprises 12 residues. Germline V gene lookup returns CDR1 DFQATT and CDR2 SNEGSKA (reference sequence). The CDR3 loop reads CSAEDRNYGYTF. In DNA, the CDR3 is TGCAGTGCTGAGGACAGAAACTATGGCTACACCTTC.

This chain joins TRBV11-1 and TRBJ2-5; D is uncertain. V lost 5 bases and J 5 bases, leaving 15 bases between the germline ends. The CDR3 has 14 residues. Germline CDR1 is SGHAT and CDR2 is FQDESV (reference sequence). CDR3 residues: CASSARVHRETQYF. CDR3 in DNA: TGTGCCAGCAGCGCCCGGGTACATAGGGAGACCCAGTACTTC.

At least ten counts were recorded for this clonotype. The genes are TRBV28 and TRBJ2-5; D is possibly TRBD1 (5 bases). Germline V gene lookup returns CDR1 MDHEN and CDR2 SYDVKM. The CDR3 runs 14 residues. V lost 4 bases, J lost 1 base, and 10 bases lay in between. This chain's CDR3 is CASSSQAIQETQYF. CDR3 in DNA: TGTGCCAGCAGTTCACAGGCGATCCAAGAGACCCAGTACTTC.

The chain employs TRBV29-1 and TRBJ2-2; TRBD1 matches at 9 bases. Germline V CDR1 and CDR2: SQVTM, ANQGSEA. With 6 bases clipped from V and 6 bases from J, the junction kept 11 bases outside the gene matches. The CDR3 has 15 amino acids. The CDR3 region has the DNA TGCAGCGTGCGGGGTGGACAGGGGAAAGCCGGGGAGCTGTTTTTT. Translation gives CSVRGGQGKAGELFF.

This chain links TRBV6-2 or TRBV6-3 with TRBJ2-1; possible D gene TRBD2, 6 bases. The CDR3 runs 16 residues. Germline values: CDR1 MNHEY, CDR2 SVGEGT. Trimming removed 5 bases from V and 3 bases from J, with 17 bases in between. In nucleotides, the CDR3 is TGTGCCAGCAGTGTGGGACTCCAGAGCCTCTACAATGAGCAGTTCTTC. Translation gives CASSVGLQSLYNEQFF.

This chain joins TRBV13 and TRBJ2-7, with D maybe TRBD2 (5 bases). The CDR3 covers 13 residues. Germline loops: CDR1 PRHDT, CDR2 FYEKMQ (reference sequence). The V end was cut by 3 bases, the J end by 4 bases, with 10 bases between. The DNA for the CDR3 is TGTGCCAGCAGCTTCACAAGCGGTTACGAGCAGTACTTC. Translated, it gives CASSFTSGYEQYF. The full variable domain, completed using reference TRBV13 and TRBJ2-7, is AAGVIQSPRHLIKEKRETATLKCYPIPRHDTVYWYQQGPGQDPQFLISFYEKMQSDKGSIPDRFSAQQFSDYHSELNMSSLELGDSALYFCASSFTSGYEQYFGPGTRLTVT.

The chain carries TRBV7-6 and TRBJ2-7, with D perhaps matching TRBD2 (6 bases). The V end lost 2 bases, the J end lost 6 bases, and 14 bases lay between the germline ends. CDR1 is SGHVS, CDR2 FNYEAQ, per germline. This CDR3 comprises 14 residues. This chain's CDR3 is CASSLRVGGLEQYF. The CDR3 coding sequence is TGTGCCAGCAGCTTACGAGTTGGAGGGCTCGAGCAGTACTTC.

J is TRBJ1-1 and V is TRBV5-1; tentatively, D is TRBD1 (5 bases). Trimming left V 0 bases short and J 0 bases short, with 9 bases between. Germline V lookup: CDR1 SGHRS, CDR2 YFSETQ. The CDR3 consists of 15 residues. The CDR3 spells CASSLARGVNTEAFF. CDR3 nucleotides: TGCGCCAGCAGCTTGGCGCGGGGCGTGAACACTGAAGCTTTCTTT.

As concerns this clonotype: This likely comes from a read error, as the CDR3 has no conserved phenylalanine or tryptophan at its end. This rearrangement joins TRBV20-1 to TRBJ1-1; possibly TRBD1 for D (6 bases). CDR3 length: 14 amino acids. The germline CDR1 and CDR2 sequences are DFQATT and SNEGSKA (reference sequence). V lost 5 bases to trimming and J lost 0 bases, with 13 bases between them. The CDR3 region is CSAVRDTVNTEAFS. The DNA of the CDR3 is TGCAGTGCTGTTAGGGACACCGTGAACACTGAAGCTTTCTCT.

At least ten counts were recorded for this clonotype. The rearrangement links TRBV7-2 to TRBJ2-5; 7 bases agree with TRBD1. The CDR3 runs 14 residues. J lost 2 bases, V lost 5 bases, and 5 bases had no gene match. The germline V gene has CDR1 SGHTA and CDR2 FQGNSA. CDR3 DNA: TGTGCCAGCAGCAAGACAGGGATTCAAGAGACCCAGTACTTC. It yields the protein CASSKTGIQETQYF.

This clonotype was detected many times. V usage is TRBV5-1 and J usage is TRBJ1-4; 8 bases align to TRBD1. J lost 12 bases, V lost 2 bases, and 6 bases had no gene match. This CDR3 region has 13 residues. Germline values: CDR1 SGHRS, CDR2 YFSETQ. As DNA, the CDR3 is TGCGCCAGCAGCTTCGACAGGGGTTTGGAACTGTTTTTT. The encoded protein is CASSFDRGLELFF.

At least ten counts were recorded for this clonotype. One end of the junction is discordant with germline, which a read error may explain. The chain is built from TRBV5-1 and TRBJ1-6; 9 nucleotides match TRBD1. Germline CDR1 SGHRS, CDR2 YFSETQ. The CDR3 sequence is 14 residues long. In DNA, the CDR3 is TGTGCCAGCAGCCCGGGACAGGGTAATTCACCCCTCCACTTT. Translating gives CASSPGQGNSPLHF. Full variable domain (outside the CDR3, taken from reference TRBV5-1 and TRBJ1-6): KAGVTQTPRYLIKTRGQQVTLSCSPISGHRSVSWYQQTPGQGLQFLFEYFSETQRNKGNFPGRFSGRQFSNSRSEMNVSTLELGDSALYLCASSPGQGNSPLHFGNGTRLTVT.

This clonotype was counted only a few times. This rearrangement joins TRBV11-2 to TRBJ2-4; TRBD2 matches at 7 bases. This CDR3 region has 20 residues. V was pared by 4 bases and J by 1 base, with 19 bases of the junction left unmatched. In germline, CDR1 is SGHAT, CDR2 FQNNGV. As DNA, the CDR3 is TGTGCCAGCAGCTCGTTAGGGGCTAGCGGTTACCTGGGGGCCAAAAACATTCAGTACTTC. Protein sequence: CASSSLGASGYLGAKNIQYF.